This T cell receptor (beta chain) was profiled in a study of cytomegalovirus exposure and HLA in healthy donors (dated by TCRdb to between 2016 and 2019). Background on the whole study: In an earlier analysis of some 550 of the donors, 276 Gb of sequence data and approximately 100 million unique TCR beta sequences from roughly 200 million T cells were reported. Both class I and class II loci were covered by HLA typing, at four-digit resolution. In a later genetic analysis, genome-wide SNP genotypes for about 65% of the roughly 670 donors were used, and that subset was treated as a discovery cohort. On average, around 230,000 unique TCR beta nucleotide sequences were sequenced per donor among 350 to 400 genotyped donors of the cohort, with around 19% of those sequences being non-productive. Every discovery cohort repertoire had been produced on one sequencing platform. A later analysis re-analyzed previously published TCR beta repertoires from 650 to 800 donors and added high-resolution HLA genotyping to study TCR occurrence patterns. Of the approximately 400 genotyped donors, roughly 76% were placed in the genetic ancestry cluster associated with self-reported Caucasian donors. Four to six DR-DQ haplotypes were handled as single units for association and clustering because linkage in the cohort was strong. In the later analysis, no new phenotypic data were used to find candidate immune exposures; instead, reliance was placed on TCR beta sequences and their occurrence across donors. The number of donors typed differed by locus, with about 629-630 for A, B, C, DRB1 and DQB1, about 500 for DQA1, over 600 for DPA1, and 450 to 480 for DPB1. A separate validation cohort of 90 to 150 different subjects was used in addition to the roughly 670-subject first cohort. The study used immunosequencing to profile the T cell repertoires of approximately 650 subjects and linked those repertoires to cytomegalovirus serostatus. The study was designed to test whether signatures of past pathogen exposure could be identified by cataloging public T cell receptors. High-throughput TCR immunosequencing, statistical association of individual TCRs with disease status, and machine learning were combined to predict cytomegalovirus infection status. In an earlier analysis of a few hundred of the donors, high-throughput TCR beta sequencing was used to judge whether each TCR beta V gene segment behaved as functional or pseudogenic. Roughly 320 gigabases of sequencing data and roughly 80 million unique TCR sequences made up an early release that covered roughly 670 HLA-typed donors. Donor age, sex, ethnicity and CMV serostatus were compiled together with the repertoire data.

On this clone: The antigen it recognizes is unknown. Per-base qualities were not stored, and no clone one base away is much larger.

Points the paper makes about the study in general: A later analysis found that HLA-associated TCR beta chains were more clonally expanded and had lower generation probabilities than equally common non-associated chains. In a later analysis, around 15,000 TCR beta sequences were associated with specific HLA alleles at a false discovery rate of 0.05. In an earlier analysis of more than 500 of the donors, most TCR beta V segments appeared in productive rearrangements about 90% or about 30% of the time, broadly matching IMGT annotations. Most CMV-associated TCR beta chains appeared to be HLA-restricted in a later analysis, and the HLA associations seemed to be driven largely by CMV exposure. A further reported finding was that TCR beta sequences accurately predicted the HLA-A and HLA-B alleles for most subjects in the first cohort. In a later genetic analysis, fewer N-insertions in productive TCRs were reported among donors in an Asian-associated ancestry cluster than the roughly 710-donor mean. The classifier was reported to diagnose cytomegalovirus status with high specificity and sensitivity in both the original cohort and the validation cohort. Correlated functional status among segregating V segments might be attributable to linkage disequilibrium, but an unknown experimental factor could not be ruled out. HLA typing was unavailable for some donors at each locus, so association tests used only the typed subset. The study gave a list of about 170 TCR beta chains associated with cytomegalovirus. This cohort had only TCR beta chains sequenced, and the lack of alpha or paired-chain data limited which features could be detected. A cluster of highly shared sequence variants was judged likely to be a technical artifact of the sequencing pipeline. Assigning TCR associations to individual alleles was difficult when HLA alleles, especially DR and DQ, strongly co-occurred. Some IMGT-functional V segments, including TRBV6-2 and TRBV6-3, could not be distinguished by the 87-base-pair reads and were therefore excluded. Three of the identified cytomegalovirus-associated TCR beta chains were confirmed in vitro to be specific for cytomegalovirus antigens. Most TCR sequences were observed very rarely across donors, whereas some public TCRs were present in many individuals. CMV serostatus was the only immune exposure information available for the cohort. Roughly uniform sequencing depth across donors was assumed in presence/absence analyses, although this assumption may not hold. In a later analysis, several top co-occurrence clusters were reported to appear linked to parvovirus B19, influenza, CMV and Epstein-Barr virus. The earlier analysis of approximately 560 of the donors excluded some 15 rarely observed V segments, including chromosome 9 orphons, because counts were too low. An association between a missense DCLRE1C variant and V-gene and J-gene trimming of TCR beta chains was found in a later genetic analysis and replicated in an independent cohort. In a later analysis, the rate of TCR association differed among HLA loci, with DRB1 alleles having the most associated TCRs and HLA-C alleles having the fewest. The authors suggested that the approach could potentially be generalized to other disease states and immunological phenotypes.

The cohort was made up of about 610 healthy bone marrow donors. All cohort members were sampled while nominally healthy, although unrecorded immune exposures were likely present. The donor was CMV seropositive and belonged to the group of more than 250 seropositive cohort members. Every donor gave a peripheral blood sample, and the peripheral blood mononuclear cells from that sample were used for TCR beta sequencing. Genomic DNA extraction from the blood cell samples was performed with the Qiagen DNeasy Blood Extraction Kit. To prepare the library, the immunoSEQ multiplex PCR assay was applied. A mixture of 60 forward primers for TCR Vbeta segments and 13 reverse primers for TCR Jbeta segments was used in the multiplex PCR. The CDR3 region of rearranged TCR beta genes was amplified from genomic DNA with a multiplex PCR assay. The amplified TCR beta libraries were sequenced on the Illumina HiSeq System as 87-base-pair reads. Per the authors' processing: Across the 670 or so repertoires, a later analysis counted roughly 84 million unique TCR beta chains, roughly 11 million of which were shared by at least two donors. Raw reads were error-corrected and collapsed into unique sequences by a nearest-neighbor algorithm in which closely related sequences were merged to remove PCR and sequencing errors. V, D and J gene segments were assigned by aligning CDR3 sequences to IMGT reference sequences. For a sequence to be retained, at least a six-nucleotide match to both a V gene segment and a J gene segment was required. A rearrangement was called productive if the CDR3 had no stop codons and remained in frame with V and J, and every other rearrangement was called non-productive. CDR3 was defined according to IMGT convention as the region running from the second conserved V-encoded cysteine to the conserved J-encoded phenylalanine. Sequences without an unambiguous match to a single V gene segment were excluded from the earlier analysis of almost 600 of the donors. In an earlier analysis of 450 to 750 of the donors, a V segment was called functional when productive rearrangements were above 56.7%, and segregating when the standard deviation between donors exceeded 5%. A statistical classification framework was developed to diagnose cytomegalovirus status using the catalog of TCR beta chain sequences. In a later analysis, V and J genes were assigned by comparing TCR nucleotide sequences against IMGT/GENE-DB human TR gene sequences. A later analysis assigned CDR3 sequences and most-parsimonious VDJ recombination scenarios with the TCRdist pipeline. A later analysis defined each TCR beta chain by its CDR3 amino acid sequence plus V-gene family, and excluded reads lacking a unique V-gene family. In a later analysis, a few hundred highly shared, low-generation-probability nucleotide sequences were removed to address suspected cross-contamination and a sequencing artifact. In a later analysis, a clonal expansion index for each public chain was calculated from normalized within-repertoire ranks of inferred template counts. Generation probabilities in a later analysis came from a VDJ recombination model fitted to out-of-frame rearrangements, and those results were checked against IGoR. Hypergeometric tests were used in a later analysis to score TCR-TCR, TCR-HLA and TCR-CMV co-occurrence, with a repertoire-size bias correction applied to the TCR pairs. False discovery rates were estimated in a later analysis by permuting HLA or CMV assignments 20 times. In a later analysis, co-occurring TCRs were grouped with DBSCAN, and TCRdist sequence similarity was added when clustering was performed within HLA-allele-positive subsets. For co-occurrence clustering, repertoires with fewer than 30,000 or more than 120,000 public chains were excluded, along with five or six repertoires with anomalous nucleotide sharing. This is the immuneACCESS table as TCRdb keeps it, with only in-frame sequences that have V and J called. A part of the clones is gone; compared with another copy, unresolved V genes explain less than half, and the rest is unexplained. V and J calls and clone size are copied from that table; D and trimming were computed from the DNA. Across this sample there are about 110,000 clones, with around 76% seen only once. Around an eighth of the sample is in the top ten clones.

For this chain, trimming is 5 bases at the V end and 2 bases at the J end, and the number of junction bases without a gene match is 10. Spanning cysteine to phenylalanine, the CDR3 consists of 16 amino acids. Kept here is only the CDR3 DNA, which spans 48 bases and is read in frame from base 1. The CDR1 and CDR2 encoded by the germline V gene are SGHVS and FQNEAQ. The sample consisted of PBMCs. The TCR sequence derives from a man aged 25-40 years in good health and CMV-seropositive. This chain joins TRBV7-8 to TRBJ2-7; the junction holds 9 bases that match TRBD1. This receptor has the CDR3 CASSRRPGQGPYEQYF. The sequence in DNA is TGTGCCAGCAGCCGACGGCCGGGACAGGGACCCTACGAGCAGTACTTC. Beyond the CDR3, the reference TRBV7-8 and TRBJ2-7 genes provide the residues; the full variable domain reads: GAGVSQSPRYKVAKRGQDVALRCDPISGHVSLFWYQQALGQGPEFLTYFQNEAQLDKSGLPSDRFFAERPEGSVSTLKIQRTQQEDSAVYLCASSRRPGQGPYEQYFGPGTRLTVT.